Following are 31 T cell receptor beta chains from one sample sequenced in a study of regulatory T cells in long-lasting Graves disease. Construction of the TCR beta libraries employed iRepertoire HTBI primers in conjunction with Arm-PCR of CDR3 regions. A single record per CDR3 protein comes from TCRdb applying MiXCR to the multiplex PCR reads. The data show 350,000 to 550,000 distinct CDR3 sequences, roughly 17% seen once. Time point reported: newly diagnosed GD, antithyroid drugs for less than 3 months. Extracted RNA from PBMCs served as the source of the TCR library. These same records also appear under a second study, on T cells in Graves' hyperthyroidism and ophthalmopathy.

Sequences were derived from peripheral blood mononuclear cells (PBMCs), sampled at new diagnosis, from a patient treated with antithyroid drugs. Receptor source: a woman between 18 and 29 years old with Graves disease.

The chain links TRBV29-1 to TRBJ1-1; the D gene is possibly TRBD1 (5 bases). The CDR3 consists of 12 residues. Germline CDR1 and CDR2: SQVTM and ANQGSEA. The germline V and J ends were trimmed by 3 bases and 5 bases, with 10 bases remaining between them. CDR3 in DNA: TGCAGCGTTGATCCCGGGGGGACTGAAGCTTTCTTT. This sequence encodes CSVDPGGTEAFF.

This clonotype was seen many times. V usage is TRBV5-6 and J usage is TRBJ2-5; D gene unclear. There are 13 residues in the CDR3. Germline V gene data show CDR1 as SGHDT and CDR2 as YYEEEE. Trimming left V 2 bases short and J 3 bases short, with 8 bases between. Here the CDR3 DNA reads TGTGCCAGCAGCTTCGCGCTCAAAGAGACCCAGTACTTC. Protein product: CASSFALKETQYF. Combining the CDR3 with reference TRBV5-6 and TRBJ2-5 gives the whole variable domain DAGVTQSPTHLIKTRGQQVTLRCSPKSGHDTVSWYQQALGQGPQFIFQYYEEEERQRGNFPDRFSGHQFPNYSSELNVNALLLGDSALYLCASSFALKETQYFGPGTRLLVL.

This chain connects TRBV7-9 to TRBJ2-6; TRBD1 aligns across 8 bases. V lost 5 bases to trimming and J lost 0 bases; unmatched junction nucleotides: 12. The CDR3 totals 19 residues. CDR1 is SEHNR, CDR2 FQNEAQ, per germline (reference sequence). CDR3 coding DNA: TGTGCCAGCAGCCCGCGTCCGGGGACAGGAACCTCTGGGGCCAACGTCCTGACTTTC. This gives the protein CASSPRPGTGTSGANVLTF.

This clonotype appeared many times. The V and J genes are TRBV5-4 and TRBJ2-3; a weak D match, TRBD1 (5 bases). Trimming shortened V by 0 bases and J by 1 base, and 9 bases separated the two germline ends. Germline CDR1 and CDR2: SGHNT and YYREEE (reference sequence). The CDR3 is 15 amino acids. The CDR3 bases are TGTGCCAGCAGCTTGGGGGGCGCACGCACAGATACGCAGTATTTT. It specifies CASSLGGARTDTQYF.

This clonotype was picked up many times. J is TRBJ2-1 and V is TRBV27; 7 bases fit TRBD1. This CDR3 region has 15 residues. V was pared by 10 bases and J by 4 bases, with 13 bases of the junction left unmatched. Looked up from germline, CDR1 is MNHEY and CDR2 is SMNVEV (reference sequence). CDR3 sequence: CATNPRAGGYNEQFF. The CDR3 region has the DNA TGTGCCACCAACCCACGGGCAGGGGGATACAATGAGCAGTTCTTC.

This clonotype has ten or more counts. The chain combines TRBV6-2 or TRBV6-3 with TRBJ2-3; no clear D gene. Trimming stripped 2 bases from V and 0 bases from J, with 12 bases between. Looked up from germline, CDR1 is MNHEY and CDR2 is SVGEGT. This CDR3 has 16 residues. For the CDR3, the DNA is TGTGCCAGCAGTTACAGCAGGAAGTGGAGCACAGATACGCAGTATTTT. This translates into CASSYSRKWSTDTQYF.

Only a few counts were recorded for this clonotype. CDR3 residues: CASSSSGSTGELFF. The CDR3 coding sequence is TGTGCCAGCTCATCTTCCGGGTCCACCGGGGAGCTGTTTTTT. The chain joins TRBV18 to TRBJ2-2, with no clear D. Germline assignment: CDR1 KGHSH and CDR2 LQKENI. V was shortened by 5 bases and J by 4 bases, with 11 bases between the two germline ends. The CDR3 is 14 amino acids.

Concerning this clonotype: This clone may be a read error of a much larger clone one base away. The chain couples TRBV9 to TRBJ2-4; TRBD1 matches at 10 bases. The CDR3 contains 14 residues. J lost 8 bases, V lost 4 bases, and 6 bases had no gene match. The germline V gene has CDR1 SGDLS and CDR2 YYNGEE. Here the CDR3 reads CASSPRTGGDIQYF. CDR3 nucleotides: TGTGCCAGCAGCCCCCGGACAGGGGGGGACATTCAGTACTTC. The entire variable domain, with the rest obtained from reference TRBV9 and TRBJ2-4, is as follows: DSGVTQTPKHLITATGQRVTLRCSPRSGDLSVYWYQQSLDQGLQFLIQYYNGEERAKGNILERFSAQQFPDLHSELNLSSLELGDSALYFCASSPRTGGDIQYFGAGTRLSVL.

This clonotype has a count of ten or more. The chain links TRBV6-1 to TRBJ2-3; possibly TRBD1 for D (7 bases). Trimming took off 5 bases at V and 0 bases at J, with 27 bases between the two ends. The CDR3 length is 20 residues. CDR1 is MNHNS, CDR2 SASEGT, per germline. DNA for the CDR3: TGTGCCAGCAGTTACCGATCGACCAAGACAGGGAGGACTAGCACAGATACGCAGTATTTT. It codes for CASSYRSTKTGRTSTDTQYF.

The CDR3 is CASSLAPRGMGETQYF. The CDR3 DNA sequence: TGTGCCAGCAGCTTAGCCCCCCGAGGGATGGGAGAGACCCAGTACTTC. This chain uses TRBV7-2 with TRBJ2-5, with TRBD2 as a possible D gene (5 bases). The germline CDR1 and CDR2 sequences are SGHTA and FQGNSA. The CDR3 runs to 16 residues. Trimming took off 0 bases at V and 4 bases at J, with 15 bases between the two ends.

This clonotype came up a few times. This likely reflects a read error, since a far larger clone is one base away. The chain couples TRBV27 to TRBJ2-1, with 8 bases lining up with TRBD1. The V and J ends lost 0 bases and 10 bases, in that order; junction bases with no gene match: 14. The CDR3 length is 17 residues. Germline V gene lookup returns CDR1 MNHEY and CDR2 SMNVEV (reference sequence). The CDR3 nucleotides are TGTGCCAGCAGTTTATCCCTTCGGACAGGGACCTCCTACGAGCAGTTCTTC. Its translation: CASSLSLRTGTSYEQFF.

This clonotype was recorded a few times. The chain carries TRBV10-3 and TRBJ2-7; either TRBD1 or TRBD2 may supply D (5 bases each). V gave up 7 bases and J gave up 1 base, with 11 bases separating them. Germline V CDR1 and CDR2: ENHRY, SYGVKD. CDR3 length: 13 residues. CDR3 in amino acids: CAITRDLSYEQYF. The DNA of the CDR3 is TGTGCCATCACTCGGGACCTATCCTACGAGCAGTACTTC.

This sequence joins TRBV2 and TRBJ1-5, with TRBD1 matching over 7 bases. The CDR3 sequence is 18 residues long. V lost 7 bases, J lost 1 base, and 16 bases stayed unmatched. Germline CDR1 and CDR2: SNHLY and FYNNEI. CDR3 residues: CASKFDRDESSSNQPQHF. CDR3 nucleotides: TGTGCCAGCAAATTTGACAGGGATGAGTCTTCAAGCAATCAGCCCCAGCATTTT.

The table lists this clonotype with a few counts. The chain links TRBV18 to TRBJ2-1; D unclear. V was pared by 3 bases and J by 8 bases, with 11 bases between. The CDR3 is 13 amino acids. Germline-derived CDR1 and CDR2 are KGHSH and LQKENI. Here the CDR3 reads CASSPSTPHEQFF. The CDR3 coding sequence is TGTGCCAGCTCACCCTCCACCCCCCATGAGCAGTTCTTC.

Ten or more counts support this clonotype. The genes are TRBV6-1 and TRBJ2-5; TRBD2 might be the D (6 bases). The V end was cut by 7 bases, the J end by 3 bases, with 30 bases between. This CDR3 has 19 residues. Germline V lookup: CDR1 MNHNS, CDR2 SASEGT. CDR3 protein: CASTGRRPPLGYLKETQYF. The CDR3 region has the DNA TGTGCCAGCACCGGGAGACGTCCGCCTCTAGGCTATCTTAAAGAGACCCAGTACTTC.

This clonotype was detected many times. The chain has TRBV7-3 and TRBJ2-7; D unresolved. Germline lookup yields CDR1 SGHTA and CDR2 FQGTGA. This CDR3 spans 15 amino acids. Trimming cost V 1 base and J 3 bases, with 13 bases left between them. Here the CDR3 DNA reads TGTGCCAGCAGCTTAATGGTCGGTGTGGGCTACGAGCAGTACTTC. This codes for CASSLMVGVGYEQYF.

Ten or more counts support this clonotype. V and J are TRBV18 and TRBJ2-2; D not resolved. This CDR3 spans 14 amino acids. V dropped 0 bases and J dropped 4 bases, with 6 bases sitting between them. Germline lookup yields CDR1 KGHSH and CDR2 LQKENI. This chain's CDR3 is CASSPPTATGELFF. CDR3 in DNA: TGTGCCAGCTCACCACCGACGGCCACCGGGGAGCTGTTTTTT.

J is TRBJ2-3 and V is TRBV5-5, with a weak D call TRBD1 (5 bases). The CDR3 is made up of 16 amino acids. The germline V gene has CDR1 SGHKS and CDR2 YYEKEE (reference sequence). V lost 4 bases and J lost 0, with 15 bases in between. As DNA, the CDR3 is TGTGCCAGCAGCGTAAGGACACCCTATAGCACAGATACGCAGTATTTT. Translating gives CASSVRTPYSTDTQYF.

This clonotype came up a few times. The chain has TRBV14 and TRBJ1-2; a weak D match, TRBD1 (6 bases). Germline CDR1 is SGHDN and CDR2 is FVKESK. The CDR3 is 16 residues long. The V end lost 1 base, the J end lost 5 bases, and 17 bases lay between the germline ends. The CDR3 loop is CASSQARSARGYGYTF. The CDR3, as DNA: TGTGCCAGCAGCCAAGCACGATCGGCCAGGGGATATGGCTACACCTTC.

This clonotype was found many times. The chain joins TRBV7-2 to TRBJ2-3, with D uncertain. The ends were cut back, 6 bases at V and 4 bases at J, with 14 bases in the middle. The CDR3 is made up of 14 amino acids. CDR1 and CDR2 from the germline V gene are SGHTA and FQGNSA. Here the CDR3 DNA reads TGTGCCAGCAGTCTGGTCCAGACGGCAGATACGCAGTATTTT. This encodes CASSLVQTADTQYF.

This rearrangement joins TRBV6-6 to TRBJ2-5; D unclear. The CDR3 runs 14 residues. CDR1 is MNHNY, CDR2 SVGAGI, per germline (reference sequence). The germline V and J ends were trimmed by 0 bases and 4 bases, with 9 bases remaining between them. This CDR3 reads CASSYSLVGETQYF. The CDR3 DNA reads TGTGCCAGCAGTTACTCGCTGGTAGGAGAGACCCAGTACTTC.

This clonotype was seen many times. The chain uses TRBV14 and TRBJ2-7; D might be TRBD2 (7 bases). V was cut by 1 base and J by 4 bases, with 14 bases left in between. The CDR3 length is 15 residues. Looked up from germline, CDR1 is SGHDN and CDR2 is FVKESK. The DNA for the CDR3 is TGTGCCAGCAGCCAAGGTGTGGGGGGGCTGTACGAGCAGTACTTC. Protein: CASSQGVGGLYEQYF.

In this sample, this clonotype turned up many times. The chain employs TRBV2 and TRBJ1-1; no clear D. The germline V gene has CDR1 SNHLY and CDR2 FYNNEI. This CDR3 contains 12 residues. V was shortened by 5 bases and J by 8 bases, with 12 bases between the two germline ends. Written as DNA, the CDR3 is TGTGCCAGCAGTAAGGGAGTTGACGAAGCTTTCTTT. It specifies CASSKGVDEAFF.

Many counts were recorded for this clonotype. This chain uses TRBV5-1 with TRBJ2-1; 12 bases are shared with TRBD2. The CDR3 contains 16 residues. Germline values: CDR1 SGHRS, CDR2 YFSETQ. Losses at the gene ends were 0 bases for V and 15 bases for J; bases not matched to a gene: 13. In DNA form, the CDR3 reads TGCGCCAGCAGCTTGGTGGCTAGCGGGAGGGCCGGTCATCCGTTCTTC. Translating gives CASSLVASGRAGHPFF.

The V and J genes are TRBV4-2 and TRBJ2-7, with TRBD1 identical over 7 bases. CDR1 LGHNA and CDR2 YNFKEQ come from the germline V gene. The CDR3 is 14 amino acids. The trim removed 0 bases at V and 6 bases at J, leaving 5 bases unmatched. In DNA, the CDR3 is TGTGCCAGCAGCCAAGAAGAGGGGGCGGCCGAGCAGTACTTC. Translated, it gives CASSQEEGAAEQYF.

Regarding this clonotype: A much larger clone lies one base from this, so it may be a read error. The rearrangement uses TRBV12-3 or TRBV12-4 and TRBJ2-1; D may be TRBD2 (6 bases). The CDR3 covers 14 residues. Trimming pared 5 bases from V and 13 bases from J, leaving 21 bases between. The CDR3 DNA is TGTGCCAGCAGTCCCCGTAACGGACGGGAGACCCAGTTCTTC. This gives the protein CASSPRNGRETQFF.

This clonotype has a count of ten or more. This chain uses TRBV11-3 with TRBJ2-1; TRBD2 aligns across 11 bases. CDR1 and CDR2 (germline): SGHNT, YENEEA. The CDR3 has 17 residues. J lost 1 base, V lost 6 bases, and 8 bases had no gene match. The CDR3 nucleotides read TGTGCCAGCAGTTTTAGCGGGAGGGCCGGGTCCTACAATGAGCAGTTCTTC. Translation: CASSFSGRAGSYNEQFF.

The V gene is TRBV20-1, the J gene TRBJ1-4, with TRBD1 matching 10 bases. Germline lookup yields CDR1 DFQATT and CDR2 SNEGSKA (reference sequence). The CDR3 has 13 amino acids. With 6 bases clipped from V and 10 bases from J, the junction kept 8 bases outside the gene matches. The DNA for the CDR3 is TGCAGTGCCCCCGGACAGGGGGGGGGAAAACTGTTTTTT. Amino acids: CSAPGQGGGKLFF.

The chain has TRBV20-1 and TRBJ1-2; weak D call: TRBD1 (6 bases). This CDR3 has 14 residues. V was pared by 3 bases and J by 4 bases, with 15 bases between. Per the germline V gene, CDR1 is DFQATT and CDR2 is SNEGSKA (reference sequence). CDR3 residues: CSARTGKSIYGYTF. The CDR3 region has the DNA TGCAGTGCTAGGACAGGAAAGTCAATCTATGGCTACACCTTC.

This clonotype was recorded many times. V gene TRBV2 combines with J gene TRBJ1-5; D gene unclear. CDR3 length: 15 residues. Germline V gives CDR1 SNHLY, CDR2 FYNNEI. The V end was cut by 7 bases, the J end by 1 base, with 14 bases between. CDR3 region: CASNRGRASNQPQHF. CDR3 DNA sequence: TGTGCCAGCAATCGTGGCAGAGCGAGCAATCAGCCCCAGCATTTT.

This chain uses TRBV28 with TRBJ2-7; D might be TRBD1 (5 bases). This CDR3 has 14 residues. Trimming stripped 7 bases from V and 7 bases from J, with 20 bases between. CDR1 is MDHEN and CDR2 is SYDVKM in the germline V gene. The CDR3, as DNA: TGTGCCAGCACCCCCCAAGTAGGGGTAGGGGAGCAGTACTTC. As protein: CASTPQVGVGEQYF.